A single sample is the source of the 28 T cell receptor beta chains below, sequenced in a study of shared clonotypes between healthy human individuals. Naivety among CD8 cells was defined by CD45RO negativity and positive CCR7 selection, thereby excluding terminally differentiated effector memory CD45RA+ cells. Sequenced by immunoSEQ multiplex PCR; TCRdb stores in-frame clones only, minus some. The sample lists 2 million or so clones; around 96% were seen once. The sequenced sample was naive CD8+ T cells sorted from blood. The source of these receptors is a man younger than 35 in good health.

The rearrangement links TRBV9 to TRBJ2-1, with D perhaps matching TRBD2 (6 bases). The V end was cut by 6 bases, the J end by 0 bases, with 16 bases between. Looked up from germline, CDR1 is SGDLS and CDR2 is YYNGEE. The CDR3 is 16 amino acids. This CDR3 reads CASTHGRGSSYNEQFF. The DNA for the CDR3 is TGTGCCAGCACCCACGGGCGGGGCAGCTCCTACAATGAGCAGTTCTTC.

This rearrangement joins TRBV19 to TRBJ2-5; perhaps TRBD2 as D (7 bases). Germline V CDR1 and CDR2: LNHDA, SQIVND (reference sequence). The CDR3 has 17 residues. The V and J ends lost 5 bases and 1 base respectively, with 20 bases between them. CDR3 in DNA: TGTGCCAGTAGTTTCGGCGGGGGCCTTCCCGGCCAAGAGACCCAGTACTTC. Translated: CASSFGGGLPGQETQYF.

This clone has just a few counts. CDR3 bases: TGTGCCAGCAGTTGGACAGGGGGCGATGGCTACACCTTC. Its translation: CASSWTGGDGYTF. The V call is TRBV6-6, the J call TRBJ1-2; the match to TRBD1 covers 11 bases. Trimming cost V 4 bases and J 6 bases; bases outside gene matches: 1. From germline, CDR1 is MNHNY and CDR2 SVGAGI (reference sequence). The CDR3 is made up of 13 amino acids.

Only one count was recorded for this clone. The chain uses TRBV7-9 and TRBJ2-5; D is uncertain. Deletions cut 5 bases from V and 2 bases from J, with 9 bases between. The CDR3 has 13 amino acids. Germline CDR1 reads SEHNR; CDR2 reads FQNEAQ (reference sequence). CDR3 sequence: CASSNPEQETQYF. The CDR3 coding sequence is TGTGCCAGCAGCAATCCAGAACAAGAGACCCAGTACTTC.

CDR3 in amino acids: CASSLYPRTGGSNEAFF. In DNA, the CDR3 is TGTGCCAGCAGTTTATACCCTAGGACAGGGGGGAGCAATGAAGCTTTCTTT. The V gene is TRBV28, the J gene TRBJ1-1, with 10 bases that match TRBD1. Germline V gives CDR1 MDHEN, CDR2 SYDVKM. The CDR3 extends over 17 amino acids. J lost 7 bases, V lost 1 base, and 12 bases had no gene match.

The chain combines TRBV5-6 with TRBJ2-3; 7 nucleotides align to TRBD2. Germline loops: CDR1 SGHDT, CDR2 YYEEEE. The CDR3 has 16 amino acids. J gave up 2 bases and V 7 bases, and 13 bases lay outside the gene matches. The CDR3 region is CASGYAGAAHTDTQYF. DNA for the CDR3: TGTGCCAGCGGGTATGCGGGAGCGGCCCACACAGATACGCAGTATTTT.

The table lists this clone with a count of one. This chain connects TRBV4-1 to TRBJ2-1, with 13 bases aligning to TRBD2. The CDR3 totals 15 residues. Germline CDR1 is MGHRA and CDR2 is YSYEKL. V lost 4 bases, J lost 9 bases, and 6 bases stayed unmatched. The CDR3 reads CASSLGLAGEGEQFF. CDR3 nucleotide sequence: TGCGCCAGCAGCCTCGGACTAGCGGGAGAGGGTGAGCAGTTCTTC.

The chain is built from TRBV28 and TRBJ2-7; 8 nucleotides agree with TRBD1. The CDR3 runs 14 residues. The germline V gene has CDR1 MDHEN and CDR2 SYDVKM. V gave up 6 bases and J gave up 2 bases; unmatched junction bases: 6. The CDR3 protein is CASSPSGQAYEQYF. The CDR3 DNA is TGTGCCAGCAGCCCCTCGGGACAGGCCTACGAGCAGTACTTC.

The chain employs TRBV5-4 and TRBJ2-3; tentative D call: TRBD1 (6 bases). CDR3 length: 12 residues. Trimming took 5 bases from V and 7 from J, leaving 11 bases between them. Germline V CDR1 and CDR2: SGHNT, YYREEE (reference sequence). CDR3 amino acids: CASSNRENTQYF. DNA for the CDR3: TGTGCCAGCAGTAACAGGGAAAATACGCAGTATTTT.

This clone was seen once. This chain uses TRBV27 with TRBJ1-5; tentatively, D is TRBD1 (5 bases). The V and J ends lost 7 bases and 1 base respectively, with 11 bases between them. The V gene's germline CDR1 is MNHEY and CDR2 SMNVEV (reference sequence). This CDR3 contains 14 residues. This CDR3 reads CASKIGGSNQPQHF. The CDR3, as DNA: TGTGCCAGCAAAATCGGGGGAAGCAATCAGCCCCAGCATTTT.

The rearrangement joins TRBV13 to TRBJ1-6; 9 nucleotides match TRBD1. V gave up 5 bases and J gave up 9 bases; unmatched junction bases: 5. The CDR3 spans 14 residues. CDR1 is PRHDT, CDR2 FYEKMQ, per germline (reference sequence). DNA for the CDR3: TGTGCCAGCAGCAAGGGACAGGGTGGTTCACCCCTCCACTTT. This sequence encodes CASSKGQGGSPLHF. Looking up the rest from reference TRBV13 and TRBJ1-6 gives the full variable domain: AAGVIQSPRHLIKEKRETATLKCYPIPRHDTVYWYQQGPGQDPQFLISFYEKMQSDKGSIPDRFSAQQFSDYHSELNMSSLELGDSALYFCASSKGQGGSPLHFGNGTRLTVT.

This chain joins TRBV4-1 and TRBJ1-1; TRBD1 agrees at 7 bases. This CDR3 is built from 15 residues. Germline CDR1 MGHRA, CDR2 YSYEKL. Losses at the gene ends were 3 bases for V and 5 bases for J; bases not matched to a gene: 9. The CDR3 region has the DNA TGCGCCAGCAGCCAGGACCGACAGGGAAGAACTGAAGCTTTCTTT. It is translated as CASSQDRQGRTEAFF.

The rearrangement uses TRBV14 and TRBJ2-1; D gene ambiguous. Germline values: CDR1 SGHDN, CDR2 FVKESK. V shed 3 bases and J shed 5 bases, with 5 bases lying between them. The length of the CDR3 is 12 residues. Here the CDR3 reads CASSQSDNEQFF. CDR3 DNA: TGTGCCAGCAGCCAGAGCGACAATGAGCAGTTCTTC.

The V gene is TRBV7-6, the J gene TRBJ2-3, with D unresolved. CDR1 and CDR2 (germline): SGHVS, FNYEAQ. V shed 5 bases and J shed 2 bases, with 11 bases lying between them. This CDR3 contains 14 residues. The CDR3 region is CASSDPGPTDTQYF. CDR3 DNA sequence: TGTGCCAGCAGCGACCCCGGTCCCACAGATACGCAGTATTTT.

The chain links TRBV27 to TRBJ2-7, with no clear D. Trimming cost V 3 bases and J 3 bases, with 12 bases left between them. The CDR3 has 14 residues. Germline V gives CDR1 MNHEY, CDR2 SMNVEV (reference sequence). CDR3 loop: CASSFTGSLYEQYF. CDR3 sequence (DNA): TGTGCCAGCAGTTTCACCGGGTCGCTCTACGAGCAGTACTTC.

DNA of the CDR3: TGTGCCAGCCACGTGGGGGGAGGCTACACCTTC. The encoded protein is CASHVGGGYTF. V is TRBV7-9 and J is TRBJ1-2; possible D gene TRBD1, 5 bases. The V gene lost 8 bases and the J gene lost 8 bases, with 12 bases spanning the gap. Germline V gene sequence: CDR1 SEHNR, CDR2 FQNEAQ (reference sequence). The CDR3 loop spans 11 amino acids.

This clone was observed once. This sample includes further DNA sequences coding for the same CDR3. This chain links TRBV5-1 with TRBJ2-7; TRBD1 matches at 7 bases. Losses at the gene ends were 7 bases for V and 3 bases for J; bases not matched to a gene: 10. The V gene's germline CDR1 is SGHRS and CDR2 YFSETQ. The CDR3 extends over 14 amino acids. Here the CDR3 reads CASASGTGVYEQYF. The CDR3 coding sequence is TGCGCCAGCGCCTCGGGAACAGGGGTCTACGAGCAGTACTTC. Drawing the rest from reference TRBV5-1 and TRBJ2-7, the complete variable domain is KAGVTQTPRYLIKTRGQQVTLSCSPISGHRSVSWYQQTPGQGLQFLFEYFSETQRNKGNFPGRFSGRQFSNSRSEMNVSTLELGDSALYLCASASGTGVYEQYFGPGTRLTVT.

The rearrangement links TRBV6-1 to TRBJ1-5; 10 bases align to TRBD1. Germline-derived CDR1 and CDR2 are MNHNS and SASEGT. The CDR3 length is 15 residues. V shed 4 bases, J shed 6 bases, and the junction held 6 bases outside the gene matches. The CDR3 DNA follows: TGTGCCAGCAGTGGACAGGGGGCGGGTAGTCAGCCCCAGCATTTT. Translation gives CASSGQGAGSQPQHF.

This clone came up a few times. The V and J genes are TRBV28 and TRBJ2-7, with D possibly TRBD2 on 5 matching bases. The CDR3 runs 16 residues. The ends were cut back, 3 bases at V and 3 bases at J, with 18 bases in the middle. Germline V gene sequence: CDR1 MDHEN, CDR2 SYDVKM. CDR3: CASSFLDTSTHYEQYF. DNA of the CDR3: TGTGCCAGCAGTTTCCTTGACACTAGTACCCACTACGAGCAGTACTTC. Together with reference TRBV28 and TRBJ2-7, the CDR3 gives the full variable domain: DVKVTQSSRYLVKRTGEKVFLECVQDMDHENMFWYRQDPGLGLRLIYFSYDVKMKEKGDIPEGYSVSREKKERFSLILESASTNQTSMYLCASSFLDTSTHYEQYFGPGTRLTVT.

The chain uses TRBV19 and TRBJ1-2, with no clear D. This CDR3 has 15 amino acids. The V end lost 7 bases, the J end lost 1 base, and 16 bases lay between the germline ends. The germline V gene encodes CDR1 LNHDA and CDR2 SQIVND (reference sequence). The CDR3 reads CASTPVQFVNYGYTF. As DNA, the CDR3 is TGTGCCAGTACCCCAGTCCAGTTTGTTAACTATGGCTACACCTTC.

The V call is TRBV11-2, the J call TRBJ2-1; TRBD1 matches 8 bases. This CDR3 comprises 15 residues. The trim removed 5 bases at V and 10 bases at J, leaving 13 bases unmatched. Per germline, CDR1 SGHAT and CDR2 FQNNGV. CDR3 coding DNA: TGTGCCAGCAGCGTGCCCGGGACAGGATCGTTCGAGCAGTTCTTC. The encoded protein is CASSVPGTGSFEQFF.

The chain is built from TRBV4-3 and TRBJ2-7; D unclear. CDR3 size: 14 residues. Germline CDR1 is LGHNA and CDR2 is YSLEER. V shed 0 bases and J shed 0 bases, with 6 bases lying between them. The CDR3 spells CASSQEAISYEQYF. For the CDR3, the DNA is TGCGCCAGCAGCCAAGAGGCCATCTCCTACGAGCAGTACTTC.

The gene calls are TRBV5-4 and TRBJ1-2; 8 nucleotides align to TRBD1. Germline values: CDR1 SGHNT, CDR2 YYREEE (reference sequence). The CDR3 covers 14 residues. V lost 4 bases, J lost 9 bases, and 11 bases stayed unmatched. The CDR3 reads CASSVAGGNVRYTF. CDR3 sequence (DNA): TGTGCCAGCAGCGTAGCAGGGGGCAACGTCCGCTACACCTTC.

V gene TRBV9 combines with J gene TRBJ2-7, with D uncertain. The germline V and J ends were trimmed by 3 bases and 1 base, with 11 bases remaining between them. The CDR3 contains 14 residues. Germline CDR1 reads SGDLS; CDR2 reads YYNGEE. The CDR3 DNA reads TGTGCCAGCAGCGAGGACGCAGGTTCCTACGAGCAGTACTTC. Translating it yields CASSEDAGSYEQYF.

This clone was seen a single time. CDR3 sequence: CASSPETGGRSYEQYF. DNA of the CDR3: TGTGCCAGCAGCCCCGAGACAGGGGGCAGGTCCTACGAGCAGTACTTC. V is TRBV11-2 and J is TRBJ2-7; 10 bases agree with TRBD1. This CDR3 has 16 residues. CDR1 is SGHAT and CDR2 is FQNNGV in the germline V gene. J was trimmed by 1 base and V by 5 bases; bases with no gene match: 8. Drawing the rest from reference TRBV11-2 and TRBJ2-7, the complete variable domain is EAGVAQSPRYKIIEKRQSVAFWCNPISGHATLYWYQQILGQGPKLLIQFQNNGVVDDSQLPKDRFSAERLKGVDSTLKIQPAKLEDSAVYLCASSPETGGRSYEQYFGPGTRLTVT.

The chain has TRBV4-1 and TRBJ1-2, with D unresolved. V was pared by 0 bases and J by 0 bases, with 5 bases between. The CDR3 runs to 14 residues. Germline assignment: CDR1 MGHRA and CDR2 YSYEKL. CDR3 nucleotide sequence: TGCGCCAGCAGCCAAGACCCTACTAACTATGGCTACACCTTC. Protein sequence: CASSQDPTNYGYTF.

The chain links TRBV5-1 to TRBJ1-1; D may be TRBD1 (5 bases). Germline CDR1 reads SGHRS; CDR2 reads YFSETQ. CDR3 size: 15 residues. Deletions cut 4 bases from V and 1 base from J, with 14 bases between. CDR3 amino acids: CASSVVGAGNTEAFF. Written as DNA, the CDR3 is TGCGCCAGCAGCGTTGTAGGGGCTGGGAACACTGAAGCTTTCTTT.

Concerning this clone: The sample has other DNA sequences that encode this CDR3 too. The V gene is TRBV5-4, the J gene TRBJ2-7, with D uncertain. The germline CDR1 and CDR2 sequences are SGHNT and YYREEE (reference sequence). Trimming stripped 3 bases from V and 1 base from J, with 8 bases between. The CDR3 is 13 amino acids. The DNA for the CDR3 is TGTGCCAGCAGCTGGGGTGGATCCTACGAGCAGTACTTC. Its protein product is CASSWGGSYEQYF.